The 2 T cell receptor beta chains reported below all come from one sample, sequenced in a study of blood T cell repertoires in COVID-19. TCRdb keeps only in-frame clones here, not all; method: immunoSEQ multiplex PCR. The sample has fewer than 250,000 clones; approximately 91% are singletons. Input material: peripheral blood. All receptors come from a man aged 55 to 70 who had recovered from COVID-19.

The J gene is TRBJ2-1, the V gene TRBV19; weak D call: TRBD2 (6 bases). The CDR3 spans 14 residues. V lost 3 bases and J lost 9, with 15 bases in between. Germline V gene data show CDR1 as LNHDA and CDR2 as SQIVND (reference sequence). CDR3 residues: CASSISGTHSEQFF. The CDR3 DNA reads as TGTGCCAGTAGTATCTCGGGGACTCACAGTGAGCAGTTCTTC.

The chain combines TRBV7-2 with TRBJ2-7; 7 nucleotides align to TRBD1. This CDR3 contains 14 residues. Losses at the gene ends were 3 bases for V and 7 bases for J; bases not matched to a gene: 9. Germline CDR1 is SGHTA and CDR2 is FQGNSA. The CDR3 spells CASSFRDSIKEQYF. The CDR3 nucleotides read TGTGCCAGCAGCTTTCGGGACAGCATTAAGGAGCAGTACTTC.